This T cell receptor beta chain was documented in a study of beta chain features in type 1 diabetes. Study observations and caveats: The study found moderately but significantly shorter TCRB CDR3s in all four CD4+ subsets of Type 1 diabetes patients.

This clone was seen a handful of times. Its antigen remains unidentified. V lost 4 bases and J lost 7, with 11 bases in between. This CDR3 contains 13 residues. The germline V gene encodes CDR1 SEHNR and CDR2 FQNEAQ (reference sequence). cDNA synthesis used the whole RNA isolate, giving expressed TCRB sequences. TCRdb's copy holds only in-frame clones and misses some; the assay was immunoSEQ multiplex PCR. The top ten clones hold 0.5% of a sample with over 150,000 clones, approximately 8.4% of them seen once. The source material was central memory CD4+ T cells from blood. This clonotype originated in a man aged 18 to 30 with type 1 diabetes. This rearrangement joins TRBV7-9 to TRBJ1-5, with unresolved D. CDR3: CASSSPDGQPQHF. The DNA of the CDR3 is TGTGCCAGCAGCTCCCCCGACGGGCAGCCCCAGCATTTT.